The 27 T cell receptor beta chains given below trace back to one sample, sequenced in a study of blood T cell repertoires in COVID-19. Measured with immunoSEQ multiplex PCR; TCRdb has only the in-frame clones, and not every one. The sample holds some 390,000 clones, over 75% seen once. Input material: PBMCs or T cells enriched from blood (not recorded which). These receptors originate from a man under 40 who had recovered from COVID-19.

The rearrangement joins TRBV18 to TRBJ2-5, with 11 positions matching TRBD2. The J segment lost 2 bases and the V segment lost 1 base, leaving 6 bases of the junction unmatched. The CDR3 runs 17 residues. From germline, CDR1 is KGHSH and CDR2 LQKENI. CDR3 loop: CASSPRQGTSGQETQYF. For the CDR3, the DNA is TGTGCCAGCTCACCACGACAAGGGACTAGCGGACAAGAGACCCAGTACTTC.

The V and J genes are TRBV3-1 (or the pseudogene TRBV3-2) and TRBJ1-2; D perhaps matches TRBD1 (6 bases). CDR3 size: 13 residues. CDR1 is LGHDT and CDR2 is YNNKEL in the germline V gene (reference sequence). Deletions cut 3 bases from V and 4 bases from J, with 9 bases between. In nucleotides, the CDR3 is TGTGCCAGCAGCCATACAGGGTCCTATGGCTACACCTTC. Its translation: CASSHTGSYGYTF.

This CDR3 reads CASSESRFGENSPLHF. The CDR3 DNA is TGCGCCAGCAGTGAGTCGAGATTTGGGGAGAATTCACCCCTCCACTTT. The chain joins TRBV10-2 to TRBJ1-6, with D unclear. Germline CDR1 reads WSHSY; CDR2 reads SAAADI. V shed 0 bases and J shed 7 bases, with 13 bases lying between them. The CDR3 extends over 16 amino acids.

This clone has a handful of counts. J is TRBJ1-1 and V is TRBV10-2; 8 bases line up with TRBD1. The germline V gene has CDR1 WSHSY and CDR2 SAAADI. This CDR3 contains 14 residues. V lost 5 bases, J lost 5 bases, and 7 bases stayed unmatched. In nucleotides, the CDR3 is TGCGCCAGCAGTTTCGGCACAGGGGGAACTGAAGCTTTCTTT. It encodes CASSFGTGGTEAFF.

This clone has just a few counts. CDR3 DNA sequence: TGCAGCGTTGTAGGGCGGGGAGGTCCCGGCACTGAAGCTTTCTTT. It yields the protein CSVVGRGGPGTEAFF. V usage is TRBV29-1 and J usage is TRBJ1-1; no definite D call. There are 15 residues in the CDR3. Germline V CDR1 and CDR2: SQVTM, ANQGSEA. Trimming removed 4 bases at V and 4 bases at J, with 19 bases between.

The V gene is TRBV19, the J gene TRBJ2-4; 7 bases are a match to TRBD1. The J segment lost 3 bases and the V segment lost 3 bases, leaving 11 bases of the junction unmatched. Germline loops: CDR1 LNHDA, CDR2 SQIVND (reference sequence). The CDR3 totals 17 residues. The CDR3: CASSISSQGVDKNIQYF. The CDR3, as DNA: TGTGCCAGTAGTATCAGTTCGCAGGGGGTTGACAAAAACATTCAGTACTTC.

This clone was seen once. V and J are TRBV24-1 and TRBJ2-1, with D perhaps matching TRBD1 (6 bases). V dropped 9 bases and J dropped 4 bases, with 15 bases sitting between them. This CDR3 is built from 14 residues. Germline V gene lookup returns CDR1 KGHDR and CDR2 SFDVKD. CDR3 coding DNA: TGTGCCACCGAAGCCCCAGGGGAATACAATGAGCAGTTCTTC. Its translation is CATEAPGEYNEQFF.

The V gene is TRBV18, the J gene TRBJ2-7, with 12 bases identical to TRBD1. With 5 bases clipped from V and 7 bases from J, the junction kept 9 bases outside the gene matches. The germline V gene encodes CDR1 KGHSH and CDR2 LQKENI. The CDR3 is 15 residues long. The CDR3 sequence: CASSMPGQGAGEQYF. The CDR3 coding sequence is TGTGCCAGCTCAATGCCGGGACAGGGGGCGGGTGAGCAGTACTTC.

The gene calls are TRBV3-1 (or the pseudogene TRBV3-2) and TRBJ1-1; maybe TRBD1 (5 bases). The CDR3 spans 13 residues. Germline CDR1 is LGHDT and CDR2 is YNNKEL (reference sequence). Between the trimmed V and J ends, which lost 2 bases and 8 bases, there was a span of 12 bases. CDR3 in amino acids: CASSQTQGGEAFF. The DNA for the CDR3 is TGTGCCAGCAGCCAAACGCAGGGAGGCGAAGCTTTCTTT.

The genes are TRBV27 and TRBJ2-7; D is possibly TRBD2 (5 bases). This CDR3 has 16 residues. The V gene's germline CDR1 is MNHEY and CDR2 SMNVEV (reference sequence). The ends were cut back, 1 base at V and 3 bases at J, with 16 bases in the middle. The CDR3, as DNA: TGTGCCAGCAGTTTATGGAGCAAGCGGCTACGCTACGAGCAGTACTTC. Amino acid sequence: CASSLWSKRLRYEQYF.

The gene calls are TRBV2 and TRBJ2-1, with TRBD2 identical over 7 bases. The CDR3 runs to 14 residues. The V and J ends lost 2 bases and 9 bases, in that order; junction bases with no gene match: 7. CDR1 SNHLY and CDR2 FYNNEI come from the germline V gene. The CDR3 reads CASSELGGSVEQFF. CDR3 DNA sequence: TGTGCCAGCAGTGAACTGGGGGGGTCCGTTGAGCAGTTCTTC.

The V call is TRBV28, the J call TRBJ1-2, with TRBD1 identical over 9 bases. The V gene's germline CDR1 is MDHEN and CDR2 SYDVKM. The V segment lost 2 bases and the J segment 4 bases; nucleotides outside the gene matches: 11. The CDR3 extends over 17 amino acids. CDR3 sequence (DNA): TGTGCCAGCAGTTTAGGGGCCCCACAGGGGGCGGGCTATGGCTACACCTTC. It is translated as CASSLGAPQGAGYGYTF.

This clone was seen a few times. V and J are TRBV19 and TRBJ1-1; tentative D call: TRBD1 (6 bases). Germline loops: CDR1 LNHDA, CDR2 SQIVND (reference sequence). Trimming took off 6 bases at V and 8 bases at J, with 16 bases between the two ends. The length of the CDR3 is 13 residues. The CDR3 loop is CASRRAGVAEAFF. The CDR3 region has the DNA TGTGCCAGTAGACGAGCAGGGGTGGCGGAAGCTTTCTTT.

This clone was detected ten times or more. The V and J genes are TRBV4-1 and TRBJ2-7; D call uncertain. From germline, CDR1 is MGHRA and CDR2 YSYEKL. Between the trimmed V and J ends, which lost 0 bases and 1 base, there was a span of 7 bases. This CDR3 is built from 14 residues. DNA for the CDR3: TGCGCCAGCAGCCAAGACGCGAATTCCTACGAGCAGTACTTC. Its protein product is CASSQDANSYEQYF.

This chain connects TRBV11-2 to TRBJ1-1; D not resolved. V dropped 0 bases and J dropped 1 base, with 9 bases sitting between them. CDR1 and CDR2 from the germline V gene are SGHAT and FQNNGV. This CDR3 is built from 15 residues. CDR3 protein: CASSLDSGGNTEAFF. The CDR3 nucleotides are TGTGCCAGCAGCTTAGATTCAGGAGGGAACACTGAAGCTTTCTTT.

As to this clone: One end of the junction is discordant with germline, which a read error may explain. This rearrangement joins TRBV5-3 to TRBJ1-1; D remains ambiguous. TRBV5-3 is classed as an ORF, of uncertain function. The CDR3 contains 15 residues. The CDR3 DNA sequence: TGTGTCAGAAGCCCGCCTGCGGGGTCGGGCACTGAAGCTTTCTTT. Translation: CVRSPPAGSGTEAFF.

The rearrangement uses TRBV7-8 and TRBJ1-6; 8 bases are a match to TRBD1. The V gene's germline CDR1 is SGHVS and CDR2 FQNEAQ. The CDR3 length is 16 residues. The junction had 5 bases not matched to a gene; V was cut back by 4 bases and J by 3 bases. The CDR3 spells CASSSWTGIYNSPLHF. CDR3 bases: TGTGCCAGCAGCTCCTGGACAGGGATCTATAATTCACCCCTCCACTTT.

As to this clone: The same CDR3 also results from other DNA sequences found in this sample. V and J are TRBV6-5 and TRBJ1-3; D perhaps matches TRBD1 (6 bases). Per the germline V gene, CDR1 is MNHEY and CDR2 is SVGAGI. This CDR3 contains 15 residues. Trimming pared 0 bases from V and 4 bases from J, leaving 10 bases between. In DNA, the CDR3 is TGTGCCAGCAGTTACTCGCAGGGGCGAGGAAACACCATATATTTT. Amino acid sequence: CASSYSQGRGNTIYF.

This chain joins TRBV18 and TRBJ1-1, with D perhaps matching TRBD1 (5 bases). The CDR3 is 13 amino acids. Trimming shortened V by 5 bases and J by 3 bases, and 10 bases separated the two germline ends. In germline, CDR1 is KGHSH, CDR2 LQKENI. CDR3 DNA: TGTGCCAGCTCAGTGGCCAGGGACACTGAAGCTTTCTTT. Its translation: CASSVARDTEAFF.

The CDR3 loop reads CASNDTGGAGNYGYTF. CDR3 sequence (DNA): TGTGCCAGCAATGATACAGGGGGCGCGGGCAACTATGGCTACACCTTC. The V and J genes are TRBV25-1 and TRBJ1-2; 9 bases are shared with TRBD1. V dropped 7 bases and J dropped 2; count of bases not matched to a gene: 11. Germline V gives CDR1 MGHDK, CDR2 SYGVNS. The CDR3 is made up of 16 amino acids.

The table lists this clone with a few counts. The chain links TRBV5-1 to TRBJ2-7; the D is unclear. Germline V gives CDR1 SGHRS, CDR2 YFSETQ. The CDR3 sequence is 13 residues long. The V end lost 4 bases, the J end lost 2 bases, and 10 bases lay between the germline ends. CDR3 protein: CASSPTDTYEQYF. In DNA form, the CDR3 reads TGCGCCAGCAGCCCTACCGACACCTACGAGCAGTACTTC. Drawing the rest from reference TRBV5-1 and TRBJ2-7, the complete variable domain is KAGVTQTPRYLIKTRGQQVTLSCSPISGHRSVSWYQQTPGQGLQFLFEYFSETQRNKGNFPGRFSGRQFSNSRSEMNVSTLELGDSALYLCASSPTDTYEQYFGPGTRLTVT.

The rearrangement joins TRBV7-6 to TRBJ1-4; 9 bases are a match to TRBD1. This CDR3 is built from 15 residues. Germline CDR1 reads SGHVS; CDR2 reads FNYEAQ. J was trimmed by 4 bases and V by 7 bases; bases with no gene match: 7. The CDR3 nucleotides read TGTGCCAGCACCTTGGGGACAGGGAATAATGAAAAACTGTTTTTT. This translates into CASTLGTGNNEKLFF.

This clone has a handful of counts. The chain has TRBV18 and TRBJ2-7, with TRBD2 as a possible D gene (6 bases). This CDR3 contains 12 residues. Germline V lookup: CDR1 KGHSH, CDR2 LQKENI. Trimming left V 3 bases short and J 6 bases short, with 9 bases between. CDR3 sequence: CASSPEGVEQYF. In nucleotides, the CDR3 is TGTGCCAGCTCACCGGAGGGAGTCGAGCAGTACTTC.

V gene TRBV19 combines with J gene TRBJ2-7; 7 positions agree with TRBD2. The V and J ends lost 3 bases and 2 bases, in that order; junction bases with no gene match: 7. The CDR3 extends over 15 amino acids. The germline CDR1 and CDR2 sequences are LNHDA and SQIVND (reference sequence). CDR3 region: CASSMRAGAPYEQYF. Written as DNA, the CDR3 is TGTGCCAGTAGTATGAGGGCGGGAGCCCCCTACGAGCAGTACTTC.

The V call is TRBV18, the J call TRBJ2-1; 8 bases map to TRBD1. Germline values: CDR1 KGHSH, CDR2 LQKENI. With V trimmed by 3 bases and J by 7 bases, 8 bases remained unmatched. CDR3 length: 15 residues. CDR3 amino acids: CASSPTGEISNEQFF. The CDR3 DNA follows: TGTGCCAGCTCACCGACAGGGGAAATTTCGAATGAGCAGTTCTTC.

This chain connects TRBV10-1 to TRBJ1-4; the match to TRBD1 covers 10 bases. CDR1 and CDR2 (germline): WNHNN, SYGVQD (reference sequence). V gave up 0 bases and J gave up 8 bases; unmatched junction bases: 3. The CDR3 runs to 15 residues. CDR3 residues: CASSESGTGAEKLFF. The CDR3 DNA follows: TGCGCCAGCAGTGAGTCGGGGACAGGGGCCGAAAAACTGTTTTTT.

The rearrangement uses TRBV9 and TRBJ2-3; TRBD1 matches 7 bases. The CDR3 contains 15 residues. With 3 bases clipped from V and 3 bases from J, the junction kept 7 bases outside the gene matches. The V gene's germline CDR1 is SGDLS and CDR2 YYNGEE. CDR3 protein: CASSERQGETDTQYF. In DNA form, the CDR3 reads TGTGCCAGCAGCGAACGGCAGGGGGAAACAGATACGCAGTATTTT.